This passage covers 22 T cell receptor beta chains from one sample sequenced in a study of low-dose radiotherapy and immunotherapy resistance in tumors. First-strand cDNA relied on TRAV- and TRBV-specific primers spanning alpha and beta chains. TCRs underwent about 20 PCR cycles of amplification with a constant-region primer and V-primer adapter. TCRdb redid the calling of the reads with MiXCR, one entry per CDR3 protein. The data contain 80,000 or so distinct CDR3 sequences, 15% to 20% of them singletons. Described time point: after trial treatment. Described treatment: LDRT plus nivolumab, ipilimumab, low-dose cyclophosphamide and aspirin (RACIN trial). The sample in question was PBMCs, obtained after low-dose radiotherapy plus immunotherapy. These receptors all stem from a male donor with prostate cancer.

Worth noting for this clonotype: A much bigger clone sits one base away, suggesting this may be a read error. This CDR3 fails to terminate in the conserved phenylalanine or tryptophan, so it likely reflects a read error. This sequence joins TRBV30 and TRBJ2-1; possibly TRBD1 or TRBD2 for D (6 bases each). Trimming removed 4 bases at V and 7 bases at J, with 20 bases between. Germline values: CDR1 GTSNPN, CDR2 SVGIG (reference sequence). CDR3 length: 15 amino acids. CDR3 nucleotides: TGTGCCTGGAATAGCGGAGGGGGGCCCGTGAATGAGCAGTTCCTC. It specifies CAWNSGGGPVNEQFL.

As concerns this clonotype: A far larger clone is one base from this, pointing to a likely read error. The V call is TRBV27, the J call TRBJ2-7; 9 positions agree with TRBD1. Losses at the gene ends were 5 bases for V and 7 bases for J; bases not matched to a gene: 6. Germline CDR1 MNHEY, CDR2 SMNVEV (reference sequence). The CDR3 loop spans 13 amino acids. CDR3 protein: CASSRQGGNEQYF. The CDR3 DNA reads TGTGCCAGCAGTCGACAGGGGGGTAATGAGCAGTACTTC.

At least ten counts were recorded for this clonotype. V and J are TRBV7-2 and TRBJ2-7, with 7 bases that match TRBD2. The germline V gene has CDR1 SGHTA and CDR2 FQGNSA. The CDR3 loop spans 16 amino acids. V was pared by 3 bases and J by 3 bases, with 11 bases of the junction left unmatched. CDR3 sequence (DNA): TGTGCCAGCAGCTTTGCACCCGCGGGGGTAAACTACGAGCAGTACTTC. Amino acid sequence: CASSFAPAGVNYEQYF.

As regards this clonotype: A single base separates this from a much larger clone, so it may be a read error. The chain employs TRBV7-8 and TRBJ1-4; the match to TRBD1 covers 7 bases. From germline, CDR1 is SGHVS and CDR2 FQNEAQ. V shed 5 bases, J shed 2 bases, and the junction held 2 bases outside the gene matches. CDR3 length: 14 amino acids. The CDR3 here is CASSLGQTNEKLFF. DNA of the CDR3: TGTGCCAGCAGCCTGGGACAGACTAATGAAAAACTGTTTTTT.

This clonotype was seen repeatedly, ten times or more. The chain has TRBV4-3 and TRBJ1-5; D is unclear. CDR3 length equals 16 residues. V was cut by 0 bases and J by 3 bases, with 12 bases left in between. Germline CDR1 reads LGHNA; CDR2 reads YSLEER. The CDR3 nucleotides read TGCGCCAGCAGCCAAGATCTGGCAGGTTCCAATCAGCCCCAGCATTTT. Its protein is CASSQDLAGSNQPQHF.

This clonotype was counted many times. The chain employs TRBV20-1 and TRBJ1-6; a possible D gene is TRBD1 (5 bases). This CDR3 has 13 residues. V gave up 5 bases and J gave up 9 bases, with 14 bases separating them. Germline assignment: CDR1 DFQATT and CDR2 SNEGSKA (reference sequence). CDR3: CSASLGGGSPLHF. The DNA of the CDR3 is TGCAGTGCTTCCCTGGGCGGGGGTTCACCCCTCCACTTT.

Concerning this clonotype itself: With only one base between it and a far larger clone, this is likely a read error. This chain joins TRBV4-1 and TRBJ2-1; D is uncertain. CDR1 is MGHRA and CDR2 is YSYEKL in the germline V gene. V lost 2 bases to trimming and J lost 10 bases, with 12 bases between them. The CDR3 runs 13 residues. CDR3: CASSQQTLSEQFF. For the CDR3, the DNA is TGCGCCAGCAGCCAACAGACTTTAAGCGAGCAGTTCTTC.

This clonotype was seen ten or more times. This chain links TRBV19 with TRBJ1-2, with TRBD1 identical over 8 bases. There are 14 residues in the CDR3. V was pared by 5 bases and J by 3 bases, with 5 bases of the junction left unmatched. CDR1 is LNHDA, CDR2 SQIVND, per germline (reference sequence). The CDR3, as DNA: TGTGCCAGTAGTCACGCGGACAGGGACTATGGCTACACCTTC. It translates to CASSHADRDYGYTF.

The J gene is TRBJ1-1, the V gene TRBV2; D remains ambiguous. CDR3 length: 12 amino acids. V was shortened by 4 bases and J by 7 bases, with 10 bases between the two germline ends. Germline V lookup: CDR1 SNHLY, CDR2 FYNNEI. DNA of the CDR3: TGTGCCAGCAGTGTGGCCCGTAATGAAGCTTTCTTT. Translating it yields CASSVARNEAFF.

This clonotype was observed many times. The gene calls are TRBV20-1 and TRBJ1-2; D gene ambiguous. Trimming took 5 bases from V and 5 from J, leaving 15 bases between them. Germline V gene sequence: CDR1 DFQATT, CDR2 SNEGSKA (reference sequence). The CDR3 is 13 amino acids. The DNA for the CDR3 is TGCAGTGCTCCCCGAGCAGCCGGGTATGGCTACACCTTC. It encodes CSAPRAAGYGYTF.

The V gene is TRBV11-1, the J gene TRBJ2-7; the D is unclear. This CDR3 has 13 residues. Trimming shortened V by 4 bases and J by 7 bases, and 14 bases separated the two germline ends. Germline CDR1 is SGHAT and CDR2 is FQDESV (reference sequence). CDR3 region: CASSSSPPDEQYF. The CDR3 region has the DNA TGTGCCAGCAGCTCAAGTCCCCCGGATGAGCAGTACTTC.

There are a few counts of this clonotype. V and J are TRBV7-6 and TRBJ2-2, with D tentatively TRBD1 (6 bases). Germline V lookup: CDR1 SGHVS, CDR2 FNYEAQ. The germline V and J ends were trimmed by 7 bases and 4 bases, with 16 bases remaining between them. This CDR3 comprises 15 residues. The DNA for the CDR3 is TGTGCCAGCACCGTTAGCCAGGGGACCACCGGGGAGCTGTTTTTT. Translated, it gives CASTVSQGTTGELFF.

The chain employs TRBV20-1 and TRBJ1-5; 9 bases are shared with TRBD1. Germline assignment: CDR1 DFQATT and CDR2 SNEGSKA (reference sequence). The CDR3 totals 12 residues. V lost 6 bases and J lost 6; bases outside the gene matches: 3. CDR3 bases: TGCAGTGCCCGACAGGGGGGTCAGCCCCAGCATTTT. Translated: CSARQGGQPQHF.

Ten or more counts support this clonotype. This chain connects TRBV20-1 to TRBJ2-3, with unresolved D. Between the trimmed V and J ends, which lost 0 bases and 6 bases, there was a span of 10 bases. Germline CDR1 reads DFQATT; CDR2 reads SNEGSKA (reference sequence). This CDR3 region has 13 residues. The CDR3 coding sequence is TGCAGTGCTAGAGATCCTGTGTGGGATACGCAGTATTTT. Protein product: CSARDPVWDTQYF.

This clonotype was seen ten or more times. The chain couples TRBV9 to TRBJ2-7, with D perhaps TRBD2 (6 bases). Between the trimmed V and J ends, which lost 0 bases and 3 bases, there was a span of 10 bases. Per the germline V gene, CDR1 is SGDLS and CDR2 is YYNGEE. This CDR3 is built from 14 residues. The CDR3 reads CASSVGGEVYEQYF. In DNA form, the CDR3 reads TGTGCCAGCAGCGTAGGAGGGGAGGTCTACGAGCAGTACTTC.

This clonotype was observed at least ten times. The J gene is TRBJ1-6, the V gene TRBV27; TRBD1 aligns across 11 bases. The junction had 5 bases not matched to a gene; V was cut back by 3 bases and J by 7 bases. The germline V gene encodes CDR1 MNHEY and CDR2 SMNVEV (reference sequence). This CDR3 has 16 amino acids. The CDR3 sequence is CASSFGQGAGNSPLHF. In DNA, the CDR3 is TGTGCCAGCAGTTTCGGACAGGGGGCCGGCAATTCACCCCTCCACTTT.

This clonotype appeared a few times. CDR3: CASSLRYHWGGAGELFF. The CDR3 bases are TGCGCCAGCAGCTTGAGATATCACTGGGGAGGCGCCGGGGAGCTGTTTTTT. V is TRBV5-1 and J is TRBJ2-2, with a possible D match to TRBD2 (6 bases). CDR3 length: 17 residues. V gave up 1 base and J gave up 6 bases, with 19 bases separating them. The V gene's germline CDR1 is SGHRS and CDR2 YFSETQ.

Regarding this clonotype: At one of its ends the junction is not consistent with the germline gene, which may arise from a read error. This chain uses TRBV27 with TRBJ1-2, with D maybe TRBD1 (6 bases). Looked up from germline, CDR1 is MNHEY and CDR2 is SMNVEV (reference sequence). The CDR3 runs to 13 residues. In nucleotides, the CDR3 is TGTGCCAGCGCACGGACAGCGAGCTATGGCCACACCTTC. This sequence encodes CASARTASYGHTF.

The gene calls are TRBV5-8 and TRBJ2-7; TRBD2 matches at 8 bases. Germline assignment: CDR1 SGHTS and CDR2 YDEGEE. Trimming at V came to 0 bases and at J to 7 bases, leaving 12 bases not matched to a gene. This CDR3 is 16 amino acids long. CDR3 bases: TGTGCCAGCAGCTTGGCCAGGGGACTAGGTAATTCGGAGCAGTACTTC. As protein: CASSLARGLGNSEQYF.

Concerning this clonotype itself: This probably arose from a read error, given a far larger clone one base away. The V and J genes are TRBV4-1 and TRBJ2-1; D is unclear. The CDR3 totals 14 residues. The V gene's germline CDR1 is MGHRA and CDR2 YSYEKL. V shed 0 bases and J shed 10 bases, with 13 bases lying between them. The DNA for the CDR3 is TGCGCCAGCAGCCAAGAAGTAGCAGCGAACGAGCAGTTCTTC. This translates into CASSQEVAANEQFF.

Many counts were recorded for this clonotype. The CDR3 DNA follows: TGCGCCAGCAGCTTGGTTCCGTCGAGCTCCTACAATGAGCAGTTCTTC. Protein sequence: CASSLVPSSSYNEQFF. V and J are TRBV5-1 and TRBJ2-1, with unresolved D. Germline assignment: CDR1 SGHRS and CDR2 YFSETQ. V was clipped by 0 bases and J by 0 bases, with 10 bases between them. CDR3 size: 16 residues.

The V gene is TRBV9, the J gene TRBJ2-2; D might be TRBD2 (5 bases). Germline values: CDR1 SGDLS, CDR2 YYNGEE. The V end lost 0 bases, the J end lost 7 bases, and 10 bases lay between the germline ends. The length of the CDR3 is 14 residues. The CDR3: CASSVEGVIGELFF. The DNA of the CDR3 is TGTGCCAGCAGCGTAGAGGGAGTAATCGGGGAGCTGTTTTTT.